This TCR beta chain was found in a study of cytomegalovirus exposure and HLA in healthy donors. Amplification used 60 Vbeta primers and 13 Jbeta primers. TCRdb's copy holds only in-frame clones and misses some; the assay was immunoSEQ multiplex PCR. The repertoire consists of over 90,000 clones, with 65% to 80% occurring once and the leading ten covering around 3.1%. V lost 2 bases to trimming and J lost 7 bases, with 3 bases between them. From germline, CDR1 is SGHAT and CDR2 FQNNGV. The CDR3 spans 11 residues. The TCR was taken from a female donor in good health and CMV-seropositive. This chain connects TRBV11-2 to TRBJ2-1; no definite D call. The sequencing input was PBMCs. This chain's CDR3 is CASSLLNEQFF. DNA for the CDR3: TGTGCCAGCAGCTTACTGAATGAGCAGTTCTTC.